This TCR beta chain appears in the sequencing data of a study of technical replicates of blood from a few donors. Libraries were prepared by immunoSEQ multiplex PCR; TCRdb keeps only in-frame clonotypes and omits some of them. The data show under 95,000 clones, with less than 95% seen just once and roughly 0.25% held by the top ten. Source material: T cells isolated from PBMCs. This TCR derives from a human donor in good health.

The CDR3: CASSLPQGNTGELFF. CDR3 nucleotides: TGCGCCAGCAGCTTGCCGCAGGGGAACACCGGGGAGCTGTTTTTT. This chain connects TRBV5-1 to TRBJ2-2, with TRBD1 as a possible D gene (5 bases). The CDR3 runs to 15 residues. Deletions cut 1 base from V and 1 base from J, with 8 bases between. The germline V gene encodes CDR1 SGHRS and CDR2 YFSETQ.